The TCR beta chain described here comes from a study of blood T cell repertoires in COVID-19. Background on the study: Samples came from the United States, Italy and Spain, spanning acute and convalescent COVID-19. Sources were T cells, B-cell-depleted T cells, or PBMCs; the material itself was cDNA or gDNA.

Trimming cost V 5 bases and J 0 bases, with 10 bases left between them. The CDR3 contains 15 residues. Germline V gives CDR1 MNHNY, CDR2 SVGAGI (reference sequence). In the authors' workflow: For nucleated cells, counts were estimated from reference gene primer amplification. Sequencing used immunoSEQ multiplex PCR; TCRdb keeps in-frame clones, though not all of them. V and J calls and clone size come straight from that table; D and trimming were deduced from the DNA. The top ten hold 1.5% to 1.9% of the sample, which has 95,000 to 120,000 clones, roughly 80% seen once. Sequencing was performed on peripheral blood. The chain uses TRBV6-6 and TRBJ1-4; D remains unclear. The receptor's source is a man aged 50 to 60 with acute or convalescent COVID-19. The CDR3 DNA reads as TGTGCCAGCAGTGAGACAATAGCAACTAATGAAAAACTGTTTTTT. This codes for CASSETIATNEKLFF.